These T cell receptor beta chains were read from a single sample in a study of blood T cell repertoires in COVID-19. The method was immunoSEQ multiplex PCR; TCRdb's version includes in-frame clones alone and lacks a portion of them. Here the sample spans 100,000 or so clones, 65% to 90% being singletons. Sequenced sample: PBMCs or T cells enriched from blood (not recorded which). The origin of the receptors is a woman between 45 and 60 years old who had recovered from COVID-19. CDR3s include the opening cysteine and the closing phenylalanine or tryptophan. A D gene is named only where the DNA matches it firmly. Clone size is stated in some rows and not others, as once, few, many or a class when expanded.

clone size: .; D gene: TRBD2; J gene: TRBJ2-3; V gene: TRBV5-4; CDR3 DNA: TGTGCCAGCAGCTTGGGACTAGCGGATCCTAGCACAGATACGCAGTATTTT; CDR3 protein: CASSLGLADPSTDTQYF
clone size: few; D gene: .; J gene: TRBJ2-1; V gene: TRBV4-1; CDR3 DNA: TGCGCCAGCAGTCAGGCCCGGACTAAAGTGCACAATGAGCAGTTCTTC; CDR3 protein: CASSQARTKVHNEQFF
clone size: .; D gene: .; J gene: TRBJ2-4; V gene: TRBV29-1; CDR3 DNA: TGCAGCGTTGAAGATGGACACAAAAACATTCAGTACTTC; CDR3 protein: CSVEDGHKNIQYF
clone size: .; D gene: TRBD2; J gene: TRBJ2-2; V gene: TRBV2; CDR3 DNA: TGTGCCAGCAGAGGGCTAGCGGGAGGGATGAACACCGGGGAGCTGTTTTTT; CDR3 protein: CASRGLAGGMNTGELFF
clone size: once; D gene: TRBD2; J gene: TRBJ2-2; V gene: TRBV28; CDR3 DNA: TGTGCCAGCGTAGCGGGGGGCACCGGGGAGCTGTTTTTT; CDR3 protein: CASVAGGTGELFF
clone size: .; D gene: TRBD1; J gene: TRBJ1-1; V gene: TRBV4-1; CDR3 DNA: TGCGCCAGCAGCCAAGATGGTCTACAGGGGGCGAACACTGAAGCTTTCTTT; CDR3 protein: CASSQDGLQGANTEAFF
clone size: .; D gene: .; J gene: TRBJ1-1; V gene: TRBV6-5; CDR3 DNA: TGTGCCAGCATTCGACTGATGAACACTGAAGCTTTCTTT; CDR3 protein: CASIRLMNTEAFF
clone size: .; D gene: .; J gene: TRBJ2-5; V gene: TRBV27; CDR3 DNA: TGTGCCAGCAGTAATAATCCGGGGTATCCCCAGTACTTC; CDR3 protein: CASSNNPGYPQYF
clone size: many; D gene: .; J gene: TRBJ2-2; V gene: TRBV5-4; CDR3 DNA: TGTGCCAGCAGCACAGGACAGTCCGGGGAGCTGTTTTTT; CDR3 protein: CASSTGQSGELFF
clone size: .; D gene: .; J gene: TRBJ1-6; V gene: TRBV5-6; CDR3 DNA: TGTGCCAGCAGCTTCAGGGGAGTCCAGAATTCACCCCTCCACTTT; CDR3 protein: CASSFRGVQNSPLHF
clone size: .; D gene: .; J gene: TRBJ2-7; V gene: TRBV7-9; CDR3 DNA: TGTGCCAGCAGCTTAGCTGGGAGCCATTACGAGCAGTACTTC; CDR3 protein: CASSLAGSHYEQYF
clone size: .; D gene: TRBD1; J gene: TRBJ1-2; V gene: TRBV3-1/TRBV3-2; CDR3 DNA: TGTGCCAGCAGCCATATGGGACAGGTTGGGCTATCCTATGGCTACACCTTC; CDR3 protein: CASSHMGQVGLSYGYTF
clone size: .; D gene: TRBD1; J gene: TRBJ2-7; V gene: TRBV24-1; CDR3 DNA: TGTGCCACCAGTGATGGGCAGGGGGCGTTTTACGAGCAGTACTTC; CDR3 protein: CATSDGQGAFYEQYF
clone size: .; D gene: TRBD2; J gene: TRBJ2-3; V gene: TRBV6-2/TRBV6-3; CDR3 DNA: TGTGCCAGCAGTTACTCGACTAGCGGGAGGGCCGGGGGAGATACGCAGTATTTT; CDR3 protein: CASSYSTSGRAGGDTQYF
clone size: .; D gene: .; J gene: TRBJ1-3; V gene: TRBV11-2; CDR3 DNA: TGTGCCAGCAATGATGGAGGGTTCTCTGGAAACACCATATATTTT; CDR3 protein: CASNDGGFSGNTIYF
clone size: .; D gene: .; J gene: TRBJ2-5; V gene: TRBV7-9; CDR3 DNA: TGTGCCAGCAGCTCACCCGTCCCAGGGAGGGAGACCCAGTACTTC; CDR3 protein: CASSSPVPGRETQYF
clone size: .; D gene: .; J gene: TRBJ2-3; V gene: TRBV12-5; CDR3 DNA: TGTGCTAGTGGTCCAAGCGGAGATACGCAGTATTTT; CDR3 protein: CASGPSGDTQYF
clone size: .; D gene: .; J gene: TRBJ1-2; V gene: TRBV5-6; CDR3 DNA: TGTGCCAGCAGCCTACAGGGTGATGGCTACACCTTC; CDR3 protein: CASSLQGDGYTF
clone size: .; D gene: TRBD2; J gene: TRBJ2-2; V gene: TRBV5-4; CDR3 DNA: TGTGCCAGCAGCTCCAGCGGGGGGGCGAACACCGGGGAGCTGTTTTTT; CDR3 protein: CASSSSGGANTGELFF
clone size: .; D gene: .; J gene: TRBJ2-3; V gene: TRBV18; CDR3 DNA: TGTGCCAGCTCGCATCAGCTAGACAGGTACACAGATACGCAGTATTTT; CDR3 protein: CASSHQLDRYTDTQYF
clone size: .; D gene: .; J gene: TRBJ1-1; V gene: TRBV15; CDR3 DNA: TGTGCCACCAGCAGAGGGACAGAGCCGGCTGGAAAGGCTTTCTTT; CDR3 protein: CATSRGTEPAGKAFF
clone size: .; D gene: .; J gene: TRBJ1-1; V gene: TRBV6-5; CDR3 DNA: TGTGCCAGCAGCCCCAGGTACACTGAAGCTTTCTTT; CDR3 protein: CASSPRYTEAFF
clone size: .; D gene: TRBD1; J gene: TRBJ1-1; V gene: TRBV18; CDR3 DNA: TGTGCCAGCTCATCGAATCAGGGGGCTGGCACTGAAGCTTTCTTT; CDR3 protein: CASSSNQGAGTEAFF
clone size: .; D gene: .; J gene: TRBJ1-2; V gene: TRBV7-3; CDR3 DNA: TGTGCCAGCAGCTCCCTTCCCGGACTGGATGGCTACACCTTC; CDR3 protein: CASSSLPGLDGYTF
clone size: .; D gene: TRBD1; J gene: TRBJ1-4; V gene: TRBV27; CDR3 DNA: TGTGCCAGCAGAGAGACAGGGGGGGGGCTGTTTTTT; CDR3 protein: CASRETGGGLFF
clone size: .; D gene: .; J gene: TRBJ1-2; V gene: TRBV4-1; CDR3 DNA: TGCGCCAGCAGCCACCAAAACCAGGGGAGTGGCTACACCTTC; CDR3 protein: CASSHQNQGSGYTF
clone size: .; D gene: TRBD2; J gene: TRBJ2-1; V gene: TRBV29-1; CDR3 DNA: TGCAGCGGGACTAGCGGGGGGTCGAATGAGCAGTTCTTC; CDR3 protein: CSGTSGGSNEQFF
clone size: once; D gene: .; J gene: TRBJ2-7; V gene: TRBV6-1; CDR3 DNA: TGTGCCAGCAGTGAAGGGAACAGGGAGTTGTGGTACGAGCAGTACTTC; CDR3 protein: CASSEGNRELWYEQYF
clone size: .; D gene: TRBD2; J gene: TRBJ2-1; V gene: TRBV6-5; CDR3 DNA: TGTGCCAGCACCCTGCTAGCGGACTCCTACAATGAGCAGTTCTTC; CDR3 protein: CASTLLADSYNEQFF
clone size: .; D gene: TRBD1; J gene: TRBJ2-2; V gene: TRBV4-1; CDR3 DNA: TGCGCCAGCAGCCAAGAGGGGACAGCGAACACCGGGGAGCTGTTTTTT; CDR3 protein: CASSQEGTANTGELFF
clone size: .; D gene: .; J gene: TRBJ2-5; V gene: TRBV28; CDR3 DNA: TGTGCCAGCAGTCGAGGGACCCAGTACTTC; CDR3 protein: CASSRGTQYF
clone size: .; D gene: TRBD1; J gene: TRBJ1-1; V gene: TRBV11-2; CDR3 DNA: TGTGCCAGCAGCTCCGGACCGACAGGGGGGGCTTTCTTT; CDR3 protein: CASSSGPTGGAFF
clone size: .; D gene: TRBD2; J gene: TRBJ2-2; V gene: TRBV19; CDR3 DNA: TGTGCCAGTAGTATTAGCGGGGTGAACACCGGGGAGCTGTTTTTT; CDR3 protein: CASSISGVNTGELFF
clone size: .; D gene: .; J gene: TRBJ1-1; V gene: TRBV3-1/TRBV3-2; CDR3 DNA: TGTGCCAGCAGCCAAGACCTCTCAGGGACTGAAGCTTTCTTT; CDR3 protein: CASSQDLSGTEAFF
clone size: .; D gene: TRBD1; J gene: TRBJ1-5; V gene: TRBV27; CDR3 DNA: TGTGCCAGCAGGCCCCACGTGGGGGACAGGGTGCATTTT; CDR3 protein: CASRPHVGDRVHF
clone size: .; D gene: .; J gene: TRBJ2-7; V gene: TRBV9; CDR3 DNA: TGTGCCAGCAGCCCCAGACCGGACAGAAATTCCTACGAGCAGTACTTC; CDR3 protein: CASSPRPDRNSYEQYF
clone size: few; D gene: .; J gene: TRBJ2-7; V gene: TRBV5-1; CDR3 DNA: TGCGCCAGCAGTGGGGTCGGAGGCTACGAGCAGTACTTC; CDR3 protein: CASSGVGGYEQYF
clone size: .; D gene: .; J gene: TRBJ2-5; V gene: TRBV4-1; CDR3 DNA: TGCGCCAGCAGCCCCGGAGAGACCCAGTACTTC; CDR3 protein: CASSPGETQYF
clone size: .; D gene: .; J gene: TRBJ2-1; V gene: TRBV21-1; CDR3 DNA: TGTGCCAGCAGCAGAGGAGGCTCCTACAATGAGCAGTTCTTC; CDR3 protein: CASSRGGSYNEQFF